This T cell receptor (beta chain) stems from a study of early T cells in non-severe SARS-CoV-2 infection. The germline gives CDR1 SGHDT, CDR2 YYEEEE. With 5 bases removed from V and 6 bases from J, the gap between germline ends came to 21 bases. The CDR3 spans 15 residues. Tagging with unique molecular identifiers was applied to individual cDNA molecules. TCRdb reprocessed the 5' RACE reads via MiXCR and lists one record per CDR3 protein. This table has about 47,000 distinct CDR3 sequences, roughly 10% appearing once. Notes on this clonotype: This may come from a read error, since a much larger clone is one base off.

The source was whole blood, collected at baseline. The rearrangement uses TRBV5-6 and TRBJ2-7; D tentatively reads TRBD1 or TRBD2 (5 bases each). The receptor was isolated from an adult who was a healthcare worker with PCR-confirmed SARS-CoV-2 infection or an uninfected control (not recorded which). DNA of the CDR3: TGTGCCAGCAGACCAACCGGGACGACCCCCCGCGAGCAGTACTTC. It codes for CASRPTGTTPREQYF.